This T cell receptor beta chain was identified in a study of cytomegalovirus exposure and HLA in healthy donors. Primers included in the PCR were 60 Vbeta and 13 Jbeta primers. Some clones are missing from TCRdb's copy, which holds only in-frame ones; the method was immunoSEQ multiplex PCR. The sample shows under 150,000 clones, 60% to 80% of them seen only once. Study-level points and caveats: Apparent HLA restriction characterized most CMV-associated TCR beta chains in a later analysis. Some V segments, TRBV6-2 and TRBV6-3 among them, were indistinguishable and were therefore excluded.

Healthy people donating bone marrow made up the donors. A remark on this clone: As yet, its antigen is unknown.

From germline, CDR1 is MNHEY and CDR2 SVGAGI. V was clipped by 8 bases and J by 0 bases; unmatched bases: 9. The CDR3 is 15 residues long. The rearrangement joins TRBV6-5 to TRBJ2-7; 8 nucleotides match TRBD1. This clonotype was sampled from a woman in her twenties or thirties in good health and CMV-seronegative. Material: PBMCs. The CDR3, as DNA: TGTGCCAGCGCTCGGGGACAGGCCTTCTCCTACGAGCAGTACTTC. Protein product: CASARGQAFSYEQYF.